This TCR beta chain was found in a study of beta chain features in type 1 diabetes. Study context: The examined sorted cells totaled about 110 million across samples.

Findings and caveats of the study: Patients' naive, central memory and Treg TCRB repertoires seemed closer to one another than those of healthy donors. Moderately but significantly shorter TCRB CDR3s were found in Type 1 diabetes patients in all four CD4+ subsets.

J gave up 2 bases and V 6 bases, and 6 bases lay outside the gene matches. CDR3 length: 16 amino acids. CDR1 SEHNR and CDR2 FQNEAQ come from the germline V gene (reference sequence). Details on this clone: What it binds is unknown.

Each population that was sorted was more than 95% pure. Investigators reverse transcribed all isolated RNA, so they sequenced expressed TCRB transcripts. Sequencing used immunoSEQ multiplex PCR; TCRdb keeps in-frame clones, though not all of them. The sample has 240,000 or so clones; 11% to 15% are singletons. This receptor was taken from a man aged 25-45 years with type 1 diabetes. The sample consisted of naive CD4+ T cells from blood. V gene TRBV7-9 combines with J gene TRBJ2-1; 11 bases are shared with TRBD2. CDR3 protein: CASSFSGRATYNEQFF. The CDR3 DNA reads as TGTGCCAGCAGTTTTAGCGGGAGGGCGACCTACAATGAGCAGTTCTTC.